Following are 9 T cell receptor beta chains from one sample sequenced in a study of T cells in Graves' hyperthyroidism and ophthalmopathy. RNA transcripts gave rise to amplified TCR beta CDR3 regions. TCR CDR3 underwent first-round RT-PCR with the HTBI primer set. TCRdb independently ran MiXCR on the multiplex PCR reads; one entry per CDR3 protein. The table records under 300,000 distinct CDR3 sequences, 12% to 15% of them present only once. Sequenced sample: blood. The receptor set was obtained from a woman aged 50 to 65 with Graves' hyperthyroidism that later progressed to Graves' ophthalmopathy.

V gene TRBV4-1 combines with J gene TRBJ2-4; D is possibly TRBD1 (6 bases). V lost 4 bases to trimming and J lost 11 bases, with 9 bases between them. The germline V gene has CDR1 MGHRA and CDR2 YSYEKL. The CDR3 runs 11 residues. CDR3 nucleotides: TGCGCCAGCAGCCCAGGGGCGGTTCAGTACTTC. Its translation: CASSPGAVQYF.

This clonotype was found many times. The gene calls are TRBV5-5 and TRBJ2-3; perhaps TRBD1 as D (6 bases). The germline gives CDR1 SGHKS, CDR2 YYEKEE (reference sequence). The ends were cut back, 3 bases at V and 6 bases at J, with 20 bases in the middle. The CDR3 covers 16 residues. The CDR3 DNA reads as TGTGCCAGCAGCTCGATCGGACAAGGGGGTGAGGATACGCAGTATTTT. Translating gives CASSSIGQGGEDTQYF.

This clonotype was counted ten times or more. The chain employs TRBV30 and TRBJ1-4; D call uncertain. The CDR3 runs 10 residues. V was pared by 5 bases and J by 5 bases, with 3 bases between. Germline-derived CDR1 and CDR2 are GTSNPN and SVGIG (reference sequence). CDR3 DNA sequence: TGTGCCTGGCAAAATGAAAAACTGTTTTTT. It specifies CAWQNEKLFF. The variable domain in full, completed from reference TRBV30 and TRBJ1-4, reads SQTIHQWPATLVQPVGSPLSLECTVEGTSNPNLYWYRQAAGRGLQLLFYSVGIGQISSEVPQNLSASRPQDRQFILSSKKLLLSDSGFYLCAWQNEKLFFGSGTQLSVL.

This clonotype came up a few times. The rearrangement links TRBV6-5 to TRBJ1-2, with D possibly TRBD1 on 6 matching bases. V was shortened by 0 bases and J by 5 bases, with 19 bases between the two germline ends. The V gene's germline CDR1 is MNHEY and CDR2 SVGAGI. This CDR3 region has 17 residues. The CDR3 here is CASSYSGRGDSFYGYTF. The CDR3 nucleotides read TGTGCCAGCAGTTACTCAGGCAGGGGCGACTCGTTTTATGGCTACACCTTC.

This clonotype appeared a few times. This chain connects TRBV28 to TRBJ1-4, with 9 bases fitting TRBD1. The CDR3 is 15 residues long. Germline values: CDR1 MDHEN, CDR2 SYDVKM. Trimming removed 7 bases from V and 10 bases from J; junction bases left unmatched: 13. This CDR3 reads CASIKNRGRRGKLFF. For the CDR3, the DNA is TGTGCCAGCATTAAAAACAGGGGGCGCAGGGGAAAACTGTTTTTT.

At least ten counts were recorded for this clonotype. The CDR3 sequence is CSARDGNTEAFF. CDR3 sequence (DNA): TGCAGTGCTAGAGATGGGAACACTGAAGCTTTCTTT. This rearrangement joins TRBV20-1 to TRBJ1-1; D is unclear. From germline, CDR1 is DFQATT and CDR2 SNEGSKA (reference sequence). The germline V and J ends were trimmed by 0 bases and 1 base, with 3 bases remaining between them. CDR3 length equals 12 residues.

Remarks on this clonotype: A much more abundant neighbour one base away suggests this may be a read error. The conserved final phenylalanine or tryptophan is absent from the CDR3, which likely points to a read error. V and J are TRBV12-3 or TRBV12-4 and TRBJ1-1; D gene ambiguous. V lost 5 bases and J 0 bases, leaving 10 bases between the germline ends. CDR3 length equals 14 residues. CDR3 sequence: CASSLRTVNTEAFL. The CDR3 coding sequence is TGTGCCAGCAGTCTTAGAACGGTGAACACTGAAGCTTTCCTT.

This clonotype was picked up many times. This rearrangement joins TRBV7-3 to TRBJ2-1; 9 bases are a match to TRBD2. The V gene's germline CDR1 is SGHTA and CDR2 FQGTGA. Trimming took 5 bases from V and 5 from J; bases not matched to a gene: 4. CDR3 size: 14 residues. CDR3 nucleotides: TGTGCCAGCAGCATACTAGCGGGCCACAATGAGCAGTTCTTC. Amino acid sequence: CASSILAGHNEQFF.

This clonotype showed up many times. V gene TRBV28 combines with J gene TRBJ1-2, with D hard to call. The length of the CDR3 is 13 residues. Trimming removed 6 bases from V and 0 bases from J, with 8 bases in between. Per germline, CDR1 MDHEN and CDR2 SYDVKM. The CDR3 DNA reads as TGTGCCAGCAGCCGGACCGCTAACTATGGCTACACCTTC. This gives the protein CASSRTANYGYTF.